This T cell receptor beta chain was obtained from a study of blood T cell repertoires in COVID-19. Looking at the study overall: COVID-19 samples collected from the United States, Italy and Spain covered acute and convalescent phases. PBMCs, B-cell-depleted T cells, or T cells were the source of the cDNA or gDNA that made up the material.

This CDR3 contains 14 residues. Study processing details: The assay estimated nucleated cells by amplifying reference gene primers. Method: immunoSEQ multiplex PCR; TCRdb's copy keeps in-frame clones and lacks some. That table supplies the V and J calls and clone size; D and trimming were determined from the DNA. Here the sample spans 130,000 to 150,000 clones, 88% being singletons. Sequencing was done on a sample of peripheral blood. V and J are TRBV21-1 and TRBJ2-5; the table gives TRBD2 as D, unverified against the DNA. TRBV21-1 is classified as a pseudogene. This TCR was sampled from a man between 45 and 60 years old with active or convalescent COVID-19. Here the CDR3 reads CASSKFGGQETQYF. Written as DNA, the CDR3 is TGTGCCAGCAGCAAATTCGGCGGCCAAGAGACCCAGTACTTC.